The clone carrying this T cell receptor (beta chain) was seen a handful of times. What it recognizes is unknown. TCRdb recomputed calls from the 5' RACE reads with MiXCR, one row per CDR3 protein. The sample has hundreds of thousands of distinct CDR3 sequences, roughly a fifth seen once. This specimen comes from a study of T-cell memory formation after mild COVID-19. Study summary: Across donors, TCR clusters were largely donor specific.

Findings of the study overall: Clones that shrank (day 15 to 85) were balanced CD4/CD8, whereas later expanders leaned CD4+.

The sequenced sample consisted of PBMCs or a T cell subset sorted from them (not recorded which). The sequence derives from an adult woman who had mild COVID-19 (a few samples of this study predate the infection). Cell type and time point are not known.

CDR3 residues: CASRLAGNYGYTF. The CDR3 region has the DNA TGCGCCAGCAGACTCGCGGGGAACTATGGCTACACCTTC. The rearrangement joins TRBV5-1 to TRBJ1-2; D remains unclear. The germline V gene encodes CDR1 SGHRS and CDR2 YFSETQ. This CDR3 region has 13 residues. Trimming shortened V by 5 bases and J by 2 bases, and 10 bases separated the two germline ends.